This TCR beta chain was found in a study of T-cell reconstitution after alpha-beta-depleted transplantation in children. Unique molecular identifiers were incorporated into the prepared TCRbeta library. One entry per CDR3 protein, called by TCRdb with MiXCR from the PCR reads. This table holds a few hundred thousand distinct CDR3 sequences, about a tenth found once. The V gene lost 6 bases and the J gene lost 1 base, with 9 bases spanning the gap. CDR3 length: 13 amino acids. This clonotype has at least ten counts. This chain joins TRBV12-3 or TRBV12-4 and TRBJ1-1; TRBD1 is a possible D gene (6 bases). This sample comprised PBMCs from the stem cell graft donor, obtained from the stem cell graft. This sequence was found in a human donor who donated a stem cell graft to a child with acute lymphoblastic leukemia. CDR3 sequence (DNA): TGTGCCAGCAGACTGACAGGGAACACTGAAGCTTTCTTT. Translating it yields CASRLTGNTEAFF.